The present entry profiles one TCR beta chain with its context. The data stem from a study of blood T cell repertoires in COVID-19. Study summary: From the United States, Italy and Spain came samples of acute and convalescent COVID-19.

Seattle patient enrollment occurred during active infection, with longitudinal follow-up thereafter. Original analysis: Amplification with reference gene primers provided the estimates of nucleated cell counts. TCRdb's copy holds only in-frame clones and misses some; the assay was immunoSEQ multiplex PCR. V and J calls and clone size are given by that table; D and trimming were obtained from the DNA. The table has a few hundred thousand clones, roughly 84% seen once. The CDR3 length is 16 residues. Looked up from germline, CDR1 is LGHNA and CDR2 is YSLEER. Trimming shortened V by 0 bases and J by 2 bases, and 10 bases separated the two germline ends.

This TCR derives from a person aged 65 to 85 with COVID-19, enrolled during active disease. This chain joins TRBV4-3 and TRBJ2-2; D possibly corresponds to TRBD2 (6 bases). Sequencing was done on a sample of peripheral blood. CDR3 residues: CASSQDGGGNTGELFF. In DNA, the CDR3 is TGCGCCAGCAGCCAAGATGGGGGAGGAAACACCGGGGAGCTGTTTTTT.